This T cell receptor beta chain was sequenced for a study of T cells in Graves' hyperthyroidism and ophthalmopathy. This clonotype was seen repeatedly, ten times or more. Researchers took RNA transcripts and amplified the TCR beta CDR3 regions from them. The study used the HTBI primer set for a first-round RT-PCR of the TCR CDR3. TCRdb reanalysed the multiplex PCR reads using MiXCR and keeps one entry per CDR3 protein. The top ten clones hold approximately 7.5% of a sample with about 580,000 distinct CDR3 sequences, roughly 46% of them seen once. Trimming at V came to 4 bases and at J to 9 bases, leaving 4 bases not matched to a gene. CDR3 size: 15 residues. Germline loops: CDR1 KGHDR, CDR2 SFDVKD.

The receptor was derived from a woman between 18 and 30 years old with Graves' hyperthyroidism. J is TRBJ2-1 and V is TRBV24-1; TRBD2 aligns across 14 bases. The sample taken for sequencing was peripheral blood or thyroid tissue (not recorded which). The CDR3 sequence is CATSDLTSGRGEQFF. CDR3 nucleotide sequence: TGTGCCACCAGTGACCTGACTAGCGGGAGGGGTGAGCAGTTCTTC.